This TCR beta chain comes out of a study of Graves' ophthalmopathy and Graves' hyperthyroidism (dated by TCRdb to 2016 to 2018). Looking at the study overall: Peripheral blood was collected at initial diagnosis, before any treatment. The study used TCR beta repertoire signatures to distinguish Graves' ophthalmopathy from Graves' hyperthyroidism and to predict progression to ophthalmopathy. In total, 120 to 150 blood samples were TCR-sequenced: under 45 ophthalmopathy, 75 hyperthyroidism and some 17 hyperthyroidism-to-ophthalmopathy patients. To explore V-J signatures distinguishing ophthalmopathy from hyperthyroidism, a discovery set of around 97 patients (43 ophthalmopathy, 55 to 60 stable hyperthyroidism) was enrolled. For independent validation, a separate cohort was made up of 18 hyperthyroidism patients plus 17 patients who later progressed from hyperthyroidism to ophthalmopathy. T-cell repertoires of thyroid tissue and blood were compared in about 6 hyperthyroidism patients. Once sampling was done, hyperthyroidism patients were given methimazole at a starting dose of 30 mg daily, while ophthalmopathy patients were given high-dose intravenous methylprednisolone.

Hyperthyroidism was defined as stable when no progression to ophthalmopathy occurred within 18 months of follow-up. Patients with hyperthyroidism were aged 18 to 65 years, had been newly diagnosed, and had a disease duration of less than 2 months. Patients with other autoimmune diseases, uncontrolled infections, pregnancy or lactation were excluded. Clinical symptoms, serum thyroxine, TRAb, thyroid ultrasound and orbital computed tomography were used for diagnosis. Ficoll-Paque density gradient centrifugation was used to isolate PBMCs from around 10 ml of fresh peripheral blood. Total RNA was extracted with Trizol reagent and quality-checked on an Agilent 2100 Bioanalyzer. TCR beta CDR3 regions were amplified from RNA transcripts for repertoire sequencing. HTBI primers and the Qiagen OneStep RT-PCR kit were used in a first-round RT-PCR, which was followed by a second-round multiplex PCR, size selection and purification. Libraries were sequenced on an Illumina HiSeq2000 using paired-end 100 bp reads. Regarding the original processing steps: SOAPnuke was used for read processing, and reads with adapters, uncalled bases, a mean Phred below 15, or no exact constant-primer or identifier match were discarded. COPE v1.2.5 was used to merge high-quality paired reads. Each unique nucleotide sequence was defined as a clonotype, and clonotypes were aligned to IMGT TRB V, D and J references with MiTCR v1.1. The analysis was limited to V-J combinations with a frequency above 0.0001, which together covered 99.2% of repertoires. For each V-J combination, a TCR clonal expansion and chaos score was defined as the ratio of F50 clonal expansion to chaos observed in the TCRdist matrix. Features were reduced by Welch's t-statistics and random forest to approximately 13 V-J combinations, which fed a naive Bayes classifier. The similarity between thyroid and blood repertoires was quantified using the Morisita-Horn index. Using fastp trimming at Q25 and MiXCR clonotype assembly, TCRdb reanalyzed the public sequencing data and kept in-frame beta chains. Under each unique CDR3 protein, matching rows form one entry showing the most common genes and DNA. The V and J calls here are based on TCRdb, not the publication. The sample includes more than 300,000 distinct CDR3 sequences, with about a sixth observed a single time. Roughly 2.4% of the sample goes to the ten largest clones.

What the authors observed across the whole study: Among expanded thyroid clonotypes with frequency above 0.001, most also showed up in blood, which suggests that blood repertoires may reflect the thyroid immune response. No statistical method was used to predetermine the sample size, and group allocation was not hidden from the investigators. In validation, the model predicted ophthalmopathy progression with 55% to 71% sensitivity and approximately 78% specificity; more than ten predicted patients were CT-confirmed with GO in a median of approximately 6.5 months. In cross-validation, the 13-signature model distinguished ophthalmopathy from stable hyperthyroidism with 85% to 90% sensitivity and about 84% specificity, and in the test set the corresponding values were approximately 79% and 70%.

The junction shows trimming of 7 bases on V and 3 bases on J, and the gene matches do not reach 16 bases of it. According to the germline V gene, CDR1 reads MRHNA and CDR2 reads SNTAGT. Reading from cysteine to phenylalanine, the CDR3 counts 17 amino acids. The entry retains the CDR3 DNA only, 51 bases that are in frame from base 1. This clonotype occurred many times. Its specific antigen is unknown. The input lacks base qualities; no much larger clone sits a single base away. The V and J genes are TRBV6-4 and TRBJ2-7; 9 bases in the junction line up with TRBD2. Sequenced sample: peripheral blood. This receptor was taken from an adult woman with stable Graves' hyperthyroidism. The base sequence is TGTGCCAGCACCTTTAGAAGCGGGGGGACAGCAGACTACGAGCAGTACTTC. The resulting protein is CASTFRSGGTADYEQYF.